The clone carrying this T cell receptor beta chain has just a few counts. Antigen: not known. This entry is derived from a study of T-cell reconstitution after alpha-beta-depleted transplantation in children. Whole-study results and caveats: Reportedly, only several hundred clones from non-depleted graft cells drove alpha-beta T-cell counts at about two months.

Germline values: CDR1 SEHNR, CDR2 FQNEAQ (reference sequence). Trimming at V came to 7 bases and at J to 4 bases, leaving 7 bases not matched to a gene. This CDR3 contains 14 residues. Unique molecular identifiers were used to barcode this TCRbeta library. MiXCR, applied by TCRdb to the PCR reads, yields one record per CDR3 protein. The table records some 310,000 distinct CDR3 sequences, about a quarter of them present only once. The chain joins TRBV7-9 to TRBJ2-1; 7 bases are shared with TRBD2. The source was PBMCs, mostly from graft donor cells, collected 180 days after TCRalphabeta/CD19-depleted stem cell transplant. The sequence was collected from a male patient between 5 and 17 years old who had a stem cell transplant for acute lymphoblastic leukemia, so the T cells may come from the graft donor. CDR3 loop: CASIWREKYNEQFF. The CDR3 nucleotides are TGTGCCAGCATCTGGCGGGAGAAGTACAATGAGCAGTTCTTC.